This is a list of T cell receptor beta chains from one sample in a study of shared clonotypes between healthy human individuals. TCRdb's table, derived via immunoSEQ multiplex PCR, lists solely in-frame clones and lacks some. The sample shows over 750,000 clones, about 97% of them seen only once. Material for sequencing was naive CD8+ T cells sorted from blood. All receptors come from a man under 40 in good health. The conserved cysteine and the conserved F or W are not part of the CDR3 here. Fields, in order: J gene, V gene, CDR3 protein.

j_gene: TRBJ2-7; v_gene: TRBV4-1; CDR3aa: ASSQDAWQGTFDEQY
j_gene: TRBJ2-3; v_gene: TRBV27; CDR3aa: ASQTGAFTDTQY
j_gene: TRBJ2-1; v_gene: TRBV5-5; CDR3aa: ASSLGGMRHNEQF
j_gene: TRBJ2-3; v_gene: TRBV7-2; CDR3aa: ASTYPGDTQY
j_gene: TRBJ2-7; v_gene: TRBV4-3; CDR3aa: ASSQGKGGQPT
j_gene: TRBJ1-5; v_gene: TRBV9; CDR3aa: ASSPDGVNQPQH
j_gene: TRBJ2-2; v_gene: TRBV7-9; CDR3aa: ASRTRTEGGELF
j_gene: TRBJ2-7; v_gene: TRBV27; CDR3aa: ASSIGTSYEQY
j_gene: TRBJ2-7; v_gene: TRBV6-6; CDR3aa: ASRTRSPSYEQY
j_gene: TRBJ2-7; v_gene: TRBV5-4; CDR3aa: ASSPGARAYEQY
j_gene: TRBJ2-3; v_gene: TRBV5-1; CDR3aa: ASSLGQGADTQY
j_gene: TRBJ2-5; v_gene: TRBV27; CDR3aa: ASSLAGRGGETQY
j_gene: TRBJ2-3; v_gene: TRBV7-9; CDR3aa: ASSLTRAGGLGDTQY
j_gene: TRBJ2-3; v_gene: TRBV10-2; CDR3aa: ASFVGGGTDLY
j_gene: TRBJ2-7; v_gene: TRBV5-4; CDR3aa: ASSTWGHRHEQY
j_gene: TRBJ2-7; v_gene: TRBV27; CDR3aa: ASSTGQVPFHEQY
j_gene: TRBJ2-2; v_gene: TRBV6-6; CDR3aa: ASSGLSTGELF
j_gene: TRBJ1-3; v_gene: TRBV28; CDR3aa: ASSLRQGRNTIY
j_gene: TRBJ2-7; v_gene: TRBV29-1; CDR3aa: SVVSWGQGGEQY
j_gene: TRBJ2-1; v_gene: TRBV16; CDR3aa: ASSQSAGNNEQF
j_gene: TRBJ2-7; v_gene: TRBV5-5; CDR3aa: ASSLDSGATSYEQY
j_gene: TRBJ2-7; v_gene: TRBV7-9; CDR3aa: ASSSGGLAGLYEQY
j_gene: TRBJ2-1; v_gene: TRBV18; CDR3aa: ASSPQVDEQF
j_gene: TRBJ1-4; v_gene: TRBV14; CDR3aa: ASSQVMSDSAEKLF
j_gene: TRBJ2-5; v_gene: TRBV5-5; CDR3aa: ASSEDIGSPQETQY
j_gene: TRBJ2-7; v_gene: TRBV5-4; CDR3aa: ASSSTGRWEQY
j_gene: TRBJ1-4; v_gene: TRBV6-1; CDR3aa: ASSEASVPGGEKLF
j_gene: TRBJ2-5; v_gene: TRBV27; CDR3aa: ASSPVAGARETQY
j_gene: TRBJ2-7; v_gene: TRBV19; CDR3aa: ASSIGASYEQY
j_gene: TRBJ2-2; v_gene: TRBV25-1; CDR3aa: ASSEGGTGGELF
j_gene: TRBJ2-1; v_gene: TRBV7-9; CDR3aa: ASSPPQGAVVEQF
j_gene: TRBJ2-2; v_gene: TRBV27; CDR3aa: ASSFPTGELF
j_gene: TRBJ1-5; v_gene: TRBV6-1; CDR3aa: ASGVDRNQPQH
j_gene: TRBJ1-2; v_gene: TRBV7-9; CDR3aa: ASSLQAGIAPNYGYT
j_gene: TRBJ2-1; v_gene: TRBV5-1; CDR3aa: ASSLEAAGFSYNEQF
j_gene: TRBJ1-4; v_gene: TRBV30; CDR3aa: AWSGYETVYEKLF
j_gene: TRBJ1-2; v_gene: TRBV29-1; CDR3aa: SVDATGNYGYT
j_gene: TRBJ2-5; v_gene: TRBV6-5; CDR3aa: ATGGLEETQY
j_gene: TRBJ2-7; v_gene: TRBV10-3; CDR3aa: AISEEGIPYEQY
j_gene: TRBJ2-5; v_gene: TRBV15; CDR3aa: ATSRVSGRVQETQY